The rows below give T cell receptor beta chains drawn from one sample of a study of T cells after posttransplantation cyclophosphamide. Data came from immunoSEQ multiplex PCR; TCRdb stores just in-frame clones and leaves some out. The sample shows about 34,000 clones, none of them appearing just once. The source material was PBMCs. The receptors were gathered from a woman aged 45-60 years in good health and a related stem cell transplant donor. Both conserved end residues are part of each CDR3. Fields, in order: clone size, CDR3 length, V gene, J gene, D gene, CDR3 DNA, CDR3 protein. D genes are given only for firm matches. A row's size may be missing; if present it is once, few, many or a size class.

many,13,TRBV10-3,TRBJ1-2,TRBD1,TGTGCCATGCAGGGGGCAGCAGACTATGGCTACACCTTC,CAMQGAADYGYTF
many,16,TRBV6-6,TRBJ2-3,TRBD2,TGTGCCAGCATCGGACTAGCGGGACGCCCCGCAGATACGCAGTATTTT,CASIGLAGRPADTQYF
many,15,TRBV9,TRBJ2-7,TRBD1,TGTGCCAGCAGCCCTCCCGGGACAGGGTTCTACGAGCAGTACTTC,CASSPPGTGFYEQYF
many,17,TRBV7-7,TRBJ2-2,TRBD2,TGTGCCAGCAGCCCCGGACTAGCGGGGACGAACACCGGGGAGCTGTTTTTT,CASSPGLAGTNTGELFF
many,12,TRBV12-3/TRBV12-4,TRBJ1-3,-,TGTGCCAGCAGTTTCGGGTTATACACCATATATTTT,CASSFGLYTIYF
few,13,TRBV15,TRBJ2-1,-,TGTGCCACCAGCTGGGGACTGTACAATGAGCAGTTCTTC,CATSWGLYNEQFF
many,14,TRBV10-3,TRBJ2-3,TRBD2,TGTGCCATCAGTGAGCCCACTAGCGGGGATACGCAGTATTTT,CAISEPTSGDTQYF
many,13,TRBV9,TRBJ2-7,-,TGTGCCAGCAGCCCAACAGACAGCCCCGAGCAGTACTTC,CASSPTDSPEQYF
many,15,TRBV2,TRBJ2-7,-,TGTGCCAGCAGTGGAGGGACGGACAGTTTATACGAGCAGTACTTC,CASSGGTDSLYEQYF
few,14,TRBV9,TRBJ2-2,-,TGTGCCAGCAGCGTCGGACTGGCGGGCGGGGAGCTGTTTTTT,CASSVGLAGGELFF
-,16,TRBV7-3,TRBJ2-5,TRBD2,TGTGCCAGCAGCTTGAGGGTAGCGGGAGCTCGAGAGACCCAGTACTTC,CASSLRVAGARETQYF
many,14,TRBV12-3/TRBV12-4,TRBJ1-1,TRBD1,TGTGCCAGCAGCGGGGACAGGGTTTACACTGAAGCTTTCTTT,CASSGDRVYTEAFF
many,16,TRBV19,TRBJ2-2,TRBD2,TGTGCCAGTACCCTGGGACTAGCGTTCGATACCGGGGAGCTGTTTTTT,CASTLGLAFDTGELFF
many,18,TRBV7-9,TRBJ1-4,-,TGTGCCAGCAGCTTACAATCGTCGACCGGCGGGACTTATGAAAAACTGTTTTTT,CASSLQSSTGGTYEKLFF
many,14,TRBV18,TRBJ1-1,TRBD1,TGTGCCAGCTCACGGGACAGCGTGAACACTGAAGCTTTCTTT,CASSRDSVNTEAFF
many,17,TRBV5-3,TRBJ1-5,-,TGTGCCAGAATATTACCCAGACCCAGGATCGGAAATCAGCCCCAGCATTTT,CARILPRPRIGNQPQHF
many,14,TRBV10-3,TRBJ2-1,-,TGTGCCATCAGTGAGTCTGACTCGTCGGGTGAGCAGTTCTTC,CAISESDSSGEQFF
many,15,TRBV27,TRBJ2-7,TRBD1,TGTGCCAGCAGATTCCGGGACAGGGGTGCATGGGAGCAGTACTTC,CASRFRDRGAWEQYF
many,15,TRBV13,TRBJ1-5,TRBD1,TGTGCCAGCAGCTTAGGGACAGGGGGTAATCAGCCCCAGCATTTT,CASSLGTGGNQPQHF
few,15,TRBV9,TRBJ2-7,TRBD1,TGTGCCAGCAGCGTAGGTGACAGGGGGCCTTACGAGCAGTACTTC,CASSVGDRGPYEQYF
many,15,TRBV19,TRBJ1-5,-,TGTGCCAGTAGTACAGGGGATTCTGGCAATCAGCCCCAGCATTTT,CASSTGDSGNQPQHF
many,13,TRBV5-1,TRBJ2-1,-,TGCGCCAGCAGCTTGGTCAGTCGAAATAAGCAGTTCTTC,CASSLVSRNKQFF
many,12,TRBV7-2,TRBJ2-7,-,TGTGCCAGCAGCTTTAGCGGCGACGAGCAGTACTTC,CASSFSGDEQYF
-,15,TRBV24-1,TRBJ2-3,-,TGTGCCACCAGTGATCCCCCCTCGGGCACAGATACGCAGTATTTT,CATSDPPSGTDTQYF
many,18,TRBV24-1,TRBJ2-1,TRBD2,TGTGCCACCAGTGACTTAGGACTAGCGGGAGGGTCCTACAATGAGCAGTTCTTC,CATSDLGLAGGSYNEQFF
many,14,TRBV7-9,TRBJ2-1,TRBD1,TGTGCCAGCAGCTTACTGGACAGGGGAAATGAGCAGTTCTTC,CASSLLDRGNEQFF
many,14,TRBV6-6,TRBJ1-1,-,TGTGCCAGCAGTACCTCGGGGGGCAGAACTGAAGCTTTCTTT,CASSTSGGRTEAFF
-,13,TRBV19,TRBJ2-2,TRBD1,TGTGCCAGTCGGGACAGCTACACCGGGGAGCTGTTTTTT,CASRDSYTGELFF
many,13,TRBV15,TRBJ1-1,TRBD1,TGTGCCACCAGCGGAAACCAGGGGGGTGAAGCTTTCTTT,CATSGNQGGEAFF
many,13,TRBV10-2,TRBJ1-2,-,TGCGCCAGCGGCCCCATCGGGAGGGGCGGCTACACCTTC,CASGPIGRGGYTF
-,18,TRBV7-3,TRBJ1-1,TRBD1,TGTGCCAGCAGCTTAACCCTAATACCGACAGGGAGGGGCACTGAAGCTTTCTTT,CASSLTLIPTGRGTEAFF
few,12,TRBV30,TRBJ1-6,-,TGTGCCTGGAGCCGGGACAACTCACCCCTCCACTTT,CAWSRDNSPLHF
many,14,TRBV19,TRBJ2-1,-,TGTGCCAGTGCCCGAGGCGGAGATAACAATGAGCAGTTCTTC,CASARGGDNNEQFF
many,13,TRBV28,TRBJ2-7,TRBD1,TGTGCCAGCAGTTTATCACAGGGGTTGGAGCAGTACTTC,CASSLSQGLEQYF
-,15,TRBV9,TRBJ2-3,TRBD1,TGTGCCAGCAGCGTAGTGGGACAGAACACAGATACGCAGTATTTT,CASSVVGQNTDTQYF
-,18,TRBV29-1,TRBJ1-2,TRBD1,TGCAGCGTTGGGGCATCCGGGACAGGGATTAACCCTAACTATGGCTACACCTTC,CSVGASGTGINPNYGYTF
many,18,TRBV18,TRBJ1-4,TRBD1,TGTGCCAGCTCACCGAGGACAGGGTCGTCTTCAACTAATGAAAAACTGTTTTTT,CASSPRTGSSSTNEKLFF
-,15,TRBV15,TRBJ1-5,-,TGTGCCACCAGCAGAGGGGGGCATAGCAATCAGCCCCAGCATTTT,CATSRGGHSNQPQHF
-,16,TRBV28,TRBJ2-1,TRBD1,TGTGCCAGCAGAGAGAGGACAGGGGGCCTGCCAAATGAGCAGTTCTTC,CASRERTGGLPNEQFF
many,14,TRBV2,TRBJ2-3,-,TGTGCCAGCAGTGAACAGGGGGGAGGAGATACGCAGTATTTT,CASSEQGGGDTQYF
many,15,TRBV7-3,TRBJ2-6,-,TGTGCCAGCAGCTCCCTGGGCCAGGGGAGTTCCGTCCTGACTTTC,CASSSLGQGSSVLTF
many,16,TRBV6-2/TRBV6-3,TRBJ2-7,TRBD2,TGTGCCAGCAGTTACGTTAGGCTAGCGGAGGCCTACGAGCAGTACTTC,CASSYVRLAEAYEQYF
many,13,TRBV15,TRBJ2-7,TRBD1,TGTGCCTCAGGGGGACGCCGGGGAGTGGGGCAGTACTTC,CASGGRRGVGQYF
many,15,TRBV5-1,TRBJ1-5,-,TGCGCCAGCAGCTTGTCTGGGGGGGGCGGTCAGCCCCAGCATTTT,CASSLSGGGGQPQHF
many,12,TRBV7-9,TRBJ2-7,-,TGTGCCAGCAGCTTAGCAGGGGACGAGCAGTACTTC,CASSLAGDEQYF
few,17,TRBV18,TRBJ2-5,TRBD1,TGTGCCAGCTCACCATACCTCCGACAGGGGGCTTTGGAGACCCAGTACTTC,CASSPYLRQGALETQYF
many,14,TRBV6-6,TRBJ2-7,TRBD2,TGTGCCAGCACCCCGGGGGGAGCCCACTACGAGCAGTACTTC,CASTPGGAHYEQYF
many,16,TRBV5-6,TRBJ1-5,TRBD1,TGTGCCAGCAGCTCCACCCGGGACAGGGGGCCCCAGCCCCAGCATTTT,CASSSTRDRGPQPQHF
-,11,TRBV20-1,TRBJ1-2,-,TGCAGTGCAAGGGGCCCGGCCGGCTACACCTTC,CSARGPAGYTF
many,14,TRBV5-1,TRBJ1-3,-,TGCGCCAGCAGCTTGGCCGGTCGGGGTAACACCATATATTTT,CASSLAGRGNTIYF
few,15,TRBV25-1,TRBJ2-3,TRBD1,TGTGCCAGCAGTGGGGACAGGCGACTCACAGATACGCAGTATTTT,CASSGDRRLTDTQYF
many,12,TRBV6-1,TRBJ1-2,TRBD1,TGTGCCAGCAGAGGGACAGGGTATGGCTACACCTTC,CASRGTGYGYTF
-,15,TRBV6-6,TRBJ2-3,TRBD2,TGTGCCAGCAGCCTACTAGCGGGAGTCCCAGATACGCAGTATTTT,CASSLLAGVPDTQYF
many,13,TRBV13,TRBJ2-1,-,TGTGCCAGCAGCTTCATGAGGGGGAGTCACGAGTTCTTC,CASSFMRGSHEFF
-,18,TRBV7-3,TRBJ2-3,-,TGTGCCAGCAGCTTGAAAGCCGTGAGCGTTACGGGCACAGATACGCAGTATTTT,CASSLKAVSVTGTDTQYF
many,13,TRBV6-2/TRBV6-3,TRBJ2-5,-,TGTGCCAGCAGATTGGTCGGGCAAGAGACCCAGTACTTC,CASRLVGQETQYF
-,15,TRBV28,TRBJ1-2,-,TGTACCAGCAGTTTTGGCGCCGGGGTCGGCTATGGCTACACCTTC,CTSSFGAGVGYGYTF
-,14,TRBV13,TRBJ2-5,TRBD1,TGTGCCAGCAGCGTGGGACAGGGCGGCGTGACCCAGTACTTC,CASSVGQGGVTQYF